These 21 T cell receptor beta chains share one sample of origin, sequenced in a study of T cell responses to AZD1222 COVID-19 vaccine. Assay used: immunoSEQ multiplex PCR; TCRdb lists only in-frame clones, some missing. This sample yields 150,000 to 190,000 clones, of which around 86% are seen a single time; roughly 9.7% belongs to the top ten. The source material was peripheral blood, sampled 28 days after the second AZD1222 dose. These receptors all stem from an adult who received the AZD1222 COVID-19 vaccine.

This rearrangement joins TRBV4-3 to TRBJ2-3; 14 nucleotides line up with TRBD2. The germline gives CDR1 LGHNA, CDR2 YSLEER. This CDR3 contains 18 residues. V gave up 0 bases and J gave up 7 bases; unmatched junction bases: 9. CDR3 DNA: TGCGCCAGCAGCCAAGACCTTCCGGGACTAGCGGGAGCAAATACGCAGTATTTT. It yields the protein CASSQDLPGLAGANTQYF.

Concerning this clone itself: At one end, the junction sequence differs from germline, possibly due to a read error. CDR3 residues: CASSPAGTSSNEQYF. In DNA form, the CDR3 reads TGTGCCAGCAGTCCCGCCGGGACTAGCTCCAACGAGCAGTACTTC. This chain uses TRBV28 with TRBJ2-7, with TRBD2 matching over 9 bases. The germline CDR1 and CDR2 sequences are MDHEN and SYDVKM. The CDR3 totals 15 residues.

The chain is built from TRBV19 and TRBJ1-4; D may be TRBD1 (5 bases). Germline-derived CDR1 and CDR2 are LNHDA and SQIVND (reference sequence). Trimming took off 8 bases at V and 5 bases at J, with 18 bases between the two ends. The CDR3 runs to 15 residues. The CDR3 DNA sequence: TGTGCCAGTGGGGCCATCGGGGGGATAAATGAAAAACTGTTTTTT. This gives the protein CASGAIGGINEKLFF.

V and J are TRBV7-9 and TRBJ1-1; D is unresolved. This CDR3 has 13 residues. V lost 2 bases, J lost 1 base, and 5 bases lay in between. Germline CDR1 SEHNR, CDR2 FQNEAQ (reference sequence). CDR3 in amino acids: CASSLNRNTEAFF. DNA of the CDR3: TGTGCCAGCAGCTTAAACAGGAACACTGAAGCTTTCTTT.

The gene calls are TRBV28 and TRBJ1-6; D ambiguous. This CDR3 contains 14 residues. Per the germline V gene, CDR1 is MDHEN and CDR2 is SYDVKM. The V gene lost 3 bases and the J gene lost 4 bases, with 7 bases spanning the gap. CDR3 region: CASSFPNYNSPLHF. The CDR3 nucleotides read TGTGCCAGCAGTTTCCCCAATTATAATTCACCCCTCCACTTT.

Here the CDR3 DNA reads TGTGCCAGCAGCCAAGATCAGGGGCCAGATACGCAGTATTTT. This sequence encodes CASSQDQGPDTQYF. This chain joins TRBV4-2 and TRBJ2-3; D is possibly TRBD1 (6 bases). Germline CDR1 is LGHNA and CDR2 is YNFKEQ. The germline V and J ends were trimmed by 0 bases and 4 bases, with 8 bases remaining between them. CDR3 length: 14 residues.

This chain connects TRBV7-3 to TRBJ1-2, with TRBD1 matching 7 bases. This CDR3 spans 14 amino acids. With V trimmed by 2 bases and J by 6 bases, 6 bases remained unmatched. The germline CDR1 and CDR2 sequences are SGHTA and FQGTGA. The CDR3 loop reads CASSLGGGGNGYTF. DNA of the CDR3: TGTGCCAGCAGCTTAGGAGGGGGCGGGAATGGCTACACCTTC.

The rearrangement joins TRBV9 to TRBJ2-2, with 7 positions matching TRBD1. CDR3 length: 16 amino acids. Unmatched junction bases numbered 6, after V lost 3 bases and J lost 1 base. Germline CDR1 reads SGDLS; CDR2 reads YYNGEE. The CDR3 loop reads CASSGRDRRNTGELFF. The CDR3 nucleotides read TGTGCCAGCAGCGGACGGGACAGAAGGAACACCGGGGAGCTGTTTTTT.

The CDR3 is CARTGTGNTEAFF. CDR3 nucleotide sequence: TGTGCCAGAACCGGGACAGGGAACACTGAAGCTTTCTTT. This sequence joins TRBV19 and TRBJ1-1, with TRBD1 identical over 8 bases. This CDR3 contains 13 residues. V lost 9 bases, J lost 1 base, and 4 bases stayed unmatched. The germline V gene encodes CDR1 LNHDA and CDR2 SQIVND (reference sequence).

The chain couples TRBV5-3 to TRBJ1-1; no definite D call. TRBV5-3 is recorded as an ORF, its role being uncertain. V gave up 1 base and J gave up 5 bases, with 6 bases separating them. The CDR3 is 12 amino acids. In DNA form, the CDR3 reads TGTGCCAGAAGCTTGATGGGAACTGAAGCTTTCTTT. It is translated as CARSLMGTEAFF.

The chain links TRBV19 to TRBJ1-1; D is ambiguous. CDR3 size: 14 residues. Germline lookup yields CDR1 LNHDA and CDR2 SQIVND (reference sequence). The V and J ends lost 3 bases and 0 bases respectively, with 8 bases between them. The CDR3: CASSMISVNTEAFF. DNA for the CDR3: TGTGCCAGTAGTATGATCTCGGTGAACACTGAAGCTTTCTTT.

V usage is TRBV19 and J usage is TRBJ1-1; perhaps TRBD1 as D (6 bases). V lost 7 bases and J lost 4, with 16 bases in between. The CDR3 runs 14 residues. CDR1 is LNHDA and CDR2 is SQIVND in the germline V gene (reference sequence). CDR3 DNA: TGTGCCAGTATCTATGACAGGCTCGGCACTGAAGCTTTCTTT. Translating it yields CASIYDRLGTEAFF.

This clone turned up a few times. The CDR3 DNA reads TGCAGTGCCCTAGGCCACAATGAGCAGTTCTTC. Its translation is CSALGHNEQFF. The V gene is TRBV20-1, the J gene TRBJ2-1; no reliable D call. CDR3 length equals 11 residues. Germline V CDR1 and CDR2: DFQATT, SNEGSKA (reference sequence). Trimming pared 6 bases from V and 5 bases from J, leaving 8 bases between.

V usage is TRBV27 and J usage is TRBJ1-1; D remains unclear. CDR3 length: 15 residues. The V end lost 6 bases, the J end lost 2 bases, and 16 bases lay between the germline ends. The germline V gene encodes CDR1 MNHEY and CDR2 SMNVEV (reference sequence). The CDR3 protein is CASRGFRAENTEAFF. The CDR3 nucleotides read TGTGCCAGCAGAGGGTTTCGGGCCGAAAACACTGAAGCTTTCTTT.

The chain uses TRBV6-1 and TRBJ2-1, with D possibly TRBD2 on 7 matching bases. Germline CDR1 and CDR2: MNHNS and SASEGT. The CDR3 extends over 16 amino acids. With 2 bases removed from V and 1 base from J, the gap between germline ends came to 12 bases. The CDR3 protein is CASSERGAPSYNEQFF. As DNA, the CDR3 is TGTGCCAGCAGTGAACGGGGGGCGCCATCCTACAATGAGCAGTTCTTC.

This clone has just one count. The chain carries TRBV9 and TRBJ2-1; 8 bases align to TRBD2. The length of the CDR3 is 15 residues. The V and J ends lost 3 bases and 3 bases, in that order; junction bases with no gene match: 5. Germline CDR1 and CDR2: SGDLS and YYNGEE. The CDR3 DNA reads TGTGCCAGCAGCGCAGGACTAGCAGACTACAATGAGCAGTTCTTC. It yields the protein CASSAGLADYNEQFF.

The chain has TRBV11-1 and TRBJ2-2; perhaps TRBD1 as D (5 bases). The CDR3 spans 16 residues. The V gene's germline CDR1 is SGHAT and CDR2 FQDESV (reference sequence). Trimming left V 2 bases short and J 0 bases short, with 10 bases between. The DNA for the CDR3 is TGTGCCAGCAGCTTAAAGGGGCACGCGAACACCGGGGAGCTGTTTTTT. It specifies CASSLKGHANTGELFF.

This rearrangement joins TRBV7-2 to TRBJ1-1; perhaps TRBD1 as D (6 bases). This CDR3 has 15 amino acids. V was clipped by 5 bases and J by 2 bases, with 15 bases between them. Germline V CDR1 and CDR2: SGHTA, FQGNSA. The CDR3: CASSTRGGINTEAFF. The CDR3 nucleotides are TGTGCCAGCAGCACCAGAGGGGGAATCAACACTGAAGCTTTCTTT.

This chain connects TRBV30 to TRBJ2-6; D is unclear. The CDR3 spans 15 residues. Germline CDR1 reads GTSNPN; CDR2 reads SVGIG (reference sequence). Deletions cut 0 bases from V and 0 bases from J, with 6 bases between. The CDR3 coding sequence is TGTGCCTGGAGTGTTTCTCCCTCTGGGGCCAACGTCCTGACTTTC. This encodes CAWSVSPSGANVLTF.

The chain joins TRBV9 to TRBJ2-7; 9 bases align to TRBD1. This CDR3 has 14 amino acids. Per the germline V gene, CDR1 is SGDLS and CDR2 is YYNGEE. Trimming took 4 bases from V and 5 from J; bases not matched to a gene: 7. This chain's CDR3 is CASSPQGQGDEQYF. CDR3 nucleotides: TGTGCCAGCAGCCCCCAGGGACAGGGAGACGAGCAGTACTTC. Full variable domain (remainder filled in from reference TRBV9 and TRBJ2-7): DSGVTQTPKHLITATGQRVTLRCSPRSGDLSVYWYQQSLDQGLQFLIQYYNGEERAKGNILERFSAQQFPDLHSELNLSSLELGDSALYFCASSPQGQGDEQYFGPGTRLTVT.

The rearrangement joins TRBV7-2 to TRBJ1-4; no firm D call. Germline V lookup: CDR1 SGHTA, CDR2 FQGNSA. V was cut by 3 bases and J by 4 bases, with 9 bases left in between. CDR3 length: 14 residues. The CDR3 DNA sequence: TGTGCCAGCAGCTTTTCCGGCTATAATGAAAAACTGTTTTTT. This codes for CASSFSGYNEKLFF.